These T cell receptor beta chains were read from a single sample in a study of cytomegalovirus exposure and HLA in healthy donors. Repertoires were generated with immunoSEQ multiplex PCR, while TCRdb's copy carries only in-frame clones and drops some. The sample shows approximately 240,000 clones, about 80% of them seen only once. The sample comprised PBMCs. The source is a woman aged 40 to 49 in good health and CMV-seronegative. CDR3s include the opening cysteine and the closing phenylalanine or tryptophan. The D gene is left open where the match is weak. Size values are once, few and many counts, or a class for expanded clones, and some rows have none.

j_call clone_size v_call d_call cdr3_nt cdr3_aa
TRBJ2-3 - TRBV7-3 TRBD2 TGTGCCAGCAGCGTCCAGCGGGGGCGTTCGGATACGCGGTATTTT CASSVQRGRSDTRYF
TRBJ2-7 - TRBV5-8 - TGTGCCAGCAGCGGACCACCCCCGGGGAGCTCCTACGAGCAGTACTTC CASSGPPPGSSYEQYF
TRBJ2-1 - TRBV5-1 TRBD1 TGCGCCAGCAGCTTGCACGCCGGGACAGGGAACAATGAGCAGTTCTTC CASSLHAGTGNNEQFF
TRBJ1-2 - TRBV15 - TGTGCCACCAGCAGAGATCTTACAGATGTTGACTACACCTTC CATSRDLTDVDYTF
TRBJ1-4 - TRBV19 TRBD1 TGTGCCACCAGGGACAGATCCGCAACTAATGAAAAACTGTTTTTT CATRDRSATNEKLFF
TRBJ1-6 - TRBV7-9 TRBD1 TGTGCCAGCAGCTTTGGAGTGACAGGGCATTCACCCCTCCACTTT CASSFGVTGHSPLHF
TRBJ2-2 - TRBV7-3 TRBD2 TGTGCCAGCAGCTGGCTTTGGCGGGGGGGCGGAACCGGGGAGCTGTTTTTT CASSWLWRGGGTGELFF
TRBJ2-1 - TRBV11-3 TRBD2 TGTGCCAGCAGCTTAGTAAGTAGCGGGGGTATTCATGAGCAGTTCTTC CASSLVSSGGIHEQFF
TRBJ2-7 once TRBV13 - TGTGCCAGCAGCCCGAACACCTCCTACAGGCGTCTCGTGGACGAGCAGTACTTC CASSPNTSYRRLVDEQYF
TRBJ1-3 - TRBV28 - TGTGCCAGCAGCCCCTGGCGGGGTCCCCGCGGGTCCTCTGGAAACACCATATATTTT CASSPWRGPRGSSGNTIYF
TRBJ2-5 - TRBV28 TRBD1 TGTGCCAGCAGTCCATCCGACAGGGGGTGGCAAGAGACCCAGTACTTC CASSPSDRGWQETQYF
TRBJ1-1 once TRBV18 - TGTGCCAGCTCACCTCGGGGGGCGGGTGAAGCTTTCTTT CASSPRGAGEAFF
TRBJ1-2 - TRBV9 - TGTGCCAGCAGCGTAGAAGACAGCCTCTATGGCTACACCTTC CASSVEDSLYGYTF
TRBJ2-2 few TRBV6-5 TRBD2 TGTGCCAGCAGTCGCGGGGGGGGGATCACCGGGGAGCTGTTTTTT CASSRGGGITGELFF
TRBJ1-3 - TRBV5-1 TRBD1 TGCGCCAGCAGTCCGGGGCGACAGGGCCGAAGCTCTGGAAACACCATATATTTT CASSPGRQGRSSGNTIYF
TRBJ2-3 - TRBV19 TRBD1 TGTGCCAGTAGTTCACCGGGACAGATCACAGATACGCAGTATTTT CASSSPGQITDTQYF
TRBJ2-7 - TRBV5-6 - TGTGCCAGCAGCTTGGGGGGCACAGTCACCCTGACCCACGAGCAGTACTTC CASSLGGTVTLTHEQYF
TRBJ1-4 - TRBV19 TRBD1 TGTGCCAGTAGGGGACAGGGAGTAGAAAAACTGTTTTTT CASRGQGVEKLFF
TRBJ2-3 - TRBV4-3 TRBD2 TGCGCCAGCAGCCTAACTAGCGGGGGATACACAGATACGCAGTATTTT CASSLTSGGYTDTQYF
TRBJ1-5 - TRBV11-2 TRBD1 TGTGCCAGCAGCCCCGACAGGGGTCAGCCCCAGCATTTT CASSPDRGQPQHF
TRBJ1-4 - TRBV25-1 - TGTGCCAGCCGGCGCGGGGGGAGCCTTGCAACTAATGAAAAACTGTTTTTT CASRRGGSLATNEKLFF
TRBJ1-1 - TRBV7-9 - TGTGCCAGCAGCTTCGCCGGGGGAGGGGGTGAAGCTTTCTTT CASSFAGGGGEAFF
TRBJ2-7 - TRBV28 - TGTGCCAGCAGTTTCACAGGGATGTACGAGCAGTACTTC CASSFTGMYEQYF
TRBJ1-1 once TRBV11-3 TRBD1 TGTGCCAGCAGCTCTAGGGCAATGGGACAGGGGAACACTGAAGCTTTCTTT CASSSRAMGQGNTEAFF
TRBJ2-7 - TRBV5-1 TRBD1 TGCGCCAGCAGCTTGAGGGGGACAGGGGCCAGCTCCTACGAGCAGTACTTC CASSLRGTGASSYEQYF
TRBJ2-7 - TRBV5-1 TRBD2 TGCGCCAGCAGCTTGGACCCCGCTCTAGCGGCACTATACGAGCAGTACTTC CASSLDPALAALYEQYF
TRBJ2-5 - TRBV28 TRBD2 TGTGCCAGTAGCGGGGGGTTCGTGACCCAGTACTTC CASSGGFVTQYF
TRBJ1-2 - TRBV28 - TGTGCCAGCGAGAAGGGCAGGGGCTATGGCTACACCTTC CASEKGRGYGYTF
TRBJ2-1 - TRBV5-1 TRBD1 TGCGCCAGCAGCTCCAATCCGACAGGGAGCTCCTACAATGAGCAGTTCTTC CASSSNPTGSSYNEQFF
TRBJ2-7 few TRBV6-5 TRBD2 TGTGCCAGCAGTGGGACTACCACCTACGAGCAGTACTTC CASSGTTTYEQYF
TRBJ2-2 - TRBV6-5 TRBD1 TGTGCCAGCAGCACACAGGGGACCGGGGAGCTGTTTTTT CASSTQGTGELFF
TRBJ1-2 once TRBV4-1 - TGCGCCAGCAGCCAAGATCTGACAGCGGGTAAATTTTATGGCTACACCTTC CASSQDLTAGKFYGYTF
TRBJ2-1 - TRBV28 - TGTGCCAGCAGTTTTCGGACAGAGCAGTTCTTC CASSFRTEQFF
TRBJ2-7 - TRBV7-8 TRBD2 TGTGCCAGCAGCTCGAGACTAGCGGGGGGGTCCTACGAGCAGTACTTC CASSSRLAGGSYEQYF
TRBJ1-5 - TRBV15 TRBD1 TGTGCCACCAGCAGAGGGCTTTTGGAGGGGGCGAATAATCAGCCCCAGCATTTT CATSRGLLEGANNQPQHF
TRBJ2-2 - TRBV5-4 TRBD2 TGTGCCAGCAGCTCCGGGAGGGCCGCGACAGCCGGGGAGCTGTTTTTT CASSSGRAATAGELFF
TRBJ1-5 - TRBV9 - TGTGCCAGCAGCGGGACCGGAGGGTCTCAGCCCCAGCATTTT CASSGTGGSQPQHF
TRBJ1-4 few TRBV5-6 TRBD1 TGTGCCAGCAGCCCGGGACAGGCGGGGGAAAAACTGTTTTTT CASSPGQAGEKLFF
TRBJ2-7 - TRBV27 TRBD1 TGTGCCAGCAGTCGACAGGGGGCCTACGAGCAGTACTTC CASSRQGAYEQYF
TRBJ2-5 - TRBV7-7 TRBD1 TGTGCTAGCAGCCCACAGGGGGAAGAGACCCAGTACTTC CASSPQGEETQYF
TRBJ1-5 - TRBV5-8 - TGTGCCAGCAGCTTGACAGGGAGACGTCAGCCCCAGCATTTT CASSLTGRRQPQHF
TRBJ2-5 - TRBV29-1 - TGCAGCGTTGATGGCGGCCAAGAGACCCAGTACTTC CSVDGGQETQYF
TRBJ2-7 - TRBV11-2 - TGTGCCAGCAATCCGAGGGTCAGGGGTGAGCAGTACTTC CASNPRVRGEQYF
TRBJ2-7 once TRBV7-2 - TGTGCCAGCAGTTCATCCTCCTACGAGCAGTACTTC CASSSSSYEQYF
TRBJ2-1 - TRBV7-6 TRBD2 TGTGCCAGCAGCCCCCCGGGGCTAGCGGGGGACCTACTCGACAATGAGCAGTTCTTC CASSPPGLAGDLLDNEQFF
TRBJ2-2 - TRBV5-1 - TGCGCCAGCAGCCTGAACAGGGCCAACACCGGGGAGCTGTTTTTT CASSLNRANTGELFF
TRBJ1-3 - TRBV9 - TGTGCCAGCAGCGTAGATGCGGGTACTGGAAACACCATATATTTT CASSVDAGTGNTIYF
TRBJ2-2 few TRBV25-1 TRBD2 TGTGCCGCCTCCCCCGGCGGGGGCACCGGGGAGCTGTTTTTT CAASPGGGTGELFF
TRBJ1-2 - TRBV14 - TGTGCCAGCAGCCAACTCTCTTCGTTGGGGCCTTATGGCTACACCTTC CASSQLSSLGPYGYTF
TRBJ1-1 - TRBV7-9 - TGTGCCAGCAGCCCCACGCCAGGGAACACTGAAGCTTTCTTT CASSPTPGNTEAFF
TRBJ2-5 - TRBV5-4 - TGTGCCAGCAGCTTAGGGGACCAAGAGACCCAGTACTTC CASSLGDQETQYF
TRBJ2-3 - TRBV30 TRBD2 TGTGCTAGTGCCGGGACTAGCGGGGGGCCCACAGATACGCAGTATTTT CASAGTSGGPTDTQYF
TRBJ1-5 - TRBV28 - TGTGCCAGCAGCCCAGGGGTGAATCAGCCCCAGCATTTT CASSPGVNQPQHF
TRBJ1-2 - TRBV6-6 - TGTGCCAGCAGTTACTTGAGCAGGGAGGATGGCTACACCTTC CASSYLSREDGYTF
TRBJ1-1 once TRBV7-6 - TGTGCCAGCAGCTTAGCGGCGGGGAACACTGAAGCTTTCTTT CASSLAAGNTEAFF
TRBJ2-1 - TRBV2 - TGTGCCAGCAGTTTACACAGCTCCTACAATGAGCAGTTCTTC CASSLHSSYNEQFF